This T cell receptor beta chain came from a study of T cells in Graves' hyperthyroidism and ophthalmopathy. RNA transcripts gave rise to amplified TCR beta CDR3 regions. Carried out on the TCR CDR3, a first-round RT-PCR used the HTBI primer set. TCRdb fed the multiplex PCR reads into MiXCR, producing one record per CDR3 protein. The table includes fewer than 500,000 distinct CDR3 sequences, roughly 13% detected once. This clonotype was seen at least ten times. Recently diagnosed hyperthyroidism of less than 2 months' duration affected patients aged 18 to 65. Lactation, pregnancy, other autoimmune disease or uncontrolled infection excluded patients. The diagnostic basis comprised clinical symptoms, serum thyroxine and TRAb, thyroid ultrasound and orbital computed tomography. PBMCs came from about 10 ml fresh peripheral blood. This clonotype was sampled from a man between 25 and 39 years old with Graves' hyperthyroidism that later progressed to Graves' ophthalmopathy. Sequencing was carried out using blood.

CDR3 in amino acids: CASRYRGLNTEAFF. CDR3 sequence (DNA): TGTGCCAGCAGATACAGGGGGCTGAACACTGAAGCTTTCTTT. V usage is TRBV28 and J usage is TRBJ1-1, with 9 bases identical to TRBD1. This CDR3 is 14 amino acids long. In germline, CDR1 is MDHEN, CDR2 SYDVKM. V lost 6 bases to trimming and J lost 0 bases; unmatched junction nucleotides: 2.